This T cell receptor beta chain comes out of a study of early T cells in non-severe SARS-CoV-2 infection. At the level of the study: Bulk RNA from unsorted whole blood was sequenced; chains were unpaired. Study-level points and caveats: VDJdb-based annotation leaned toward anti-spike CD8 responses and missed private and CD4 specificities.

The protocol attached unique molecular identifiers to individual cDNA molecules. TCRdb used MiXCR to reprocess the 5' RACE reads, holding one entry per CDR3 protein. The sample gives approximately 120,000 distinct CDR3 sequences, 15% of which show up once; less than 25% is in the top ten. This clonotype was recorded a few times. The antigen is unknown. This CDR3 is built from 13 residues. V dropped 4 bases and J dropped 8 bases, with 13 bases sitting between them. The germline V gene encodes CDR1 SGHNT and CDR2 YYREEE (reference sequence). This sequence joins TRBV5-4 and TRBJ1-3; a weak D match, TRBD1 (5 bases). The receptor was derived from an adult who was a healthcare worker with PCR-confirmed SARS-CoV-2 infection or an uninfected control (not recorded which). Specimen: whole blood. CDR3 sequence reads: CASSMGGSDTIYF. CDR3 sequence (DNA): TGTGCCAGCAGCATGGGGGGGAGCGACACCATATATTTT.